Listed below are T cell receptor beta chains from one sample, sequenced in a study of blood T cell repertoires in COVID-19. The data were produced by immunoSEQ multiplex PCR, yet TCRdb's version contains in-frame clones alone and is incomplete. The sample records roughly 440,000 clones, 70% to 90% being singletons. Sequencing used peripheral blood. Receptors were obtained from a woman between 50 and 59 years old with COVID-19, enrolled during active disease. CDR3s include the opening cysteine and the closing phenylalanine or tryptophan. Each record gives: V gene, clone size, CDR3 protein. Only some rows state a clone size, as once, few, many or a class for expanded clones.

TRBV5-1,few,CASSLGDRDRVNGYTF
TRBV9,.,CASSPAVDAGELFF
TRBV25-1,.,CASSVHGEVGGYTF
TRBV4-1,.,CASSQDGRLASDTQYF
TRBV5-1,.,CASSFGGDYGYTF
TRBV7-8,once,CASSPRAGGPDEQFF
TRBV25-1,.,CASHAGGTEAFF
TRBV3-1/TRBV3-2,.,CASSRGGADTQYF
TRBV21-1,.,CASSKAGSGGVSSYNEQFF
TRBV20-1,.,CSAISGNTIYF
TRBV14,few,CASSQVRQNTGELFF
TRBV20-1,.,CSASTRGNYGYTF
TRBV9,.,CASSPRTGINYGYTF
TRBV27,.,CASSPRDFYTDTQYF
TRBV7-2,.,CASSLSLVGDTQYF
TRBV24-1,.,CATSGNRGNEQFF
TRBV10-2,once,CASSPVHEVLHF
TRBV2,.,CASTGERGGPNEQFF
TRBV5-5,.,CASRVAGNNEQFF
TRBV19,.,CATGGDRGSYNEQFF
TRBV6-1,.,CASSEGAGSYNSPLHF
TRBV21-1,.,CASSMRGAGQPQHF
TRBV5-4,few,CASSPGVRTEAFF
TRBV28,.,CASSARTGLRGSPLHF